Shown below are 18 T cell receptor beta chains from a single sample sequenced in a study of shared clonotypes between healthy human individuals. Sequenced by immunoSEQ multiplex PCR; TCRdb stores in-frame clones only, minus some. The data show just over 2,000,000 clones, 90% to 95% seen once. Sequenced sample: naive CD4+ T cells sorted from blood. As for subset: CD45RA+ positively selected. Receptors were obtained from a man younger than 35 in good health.

The rearrangement joins TRBV30 to TRBJ1-1; the D is unclear. Trimming stripped 0 bases from V and 1 base from J, with 6 bases between. There are 13 residues in the CDR3. Per germline, CDR1 GTSNPN and CDR2 SVGIG (reference sequence). CDR3 nucleotide sequence: TGTGCCTGGAGTGTACAGTGGAACACTGAAGCTTTCTTT. This encodes CAWSVQWNTEAFF.

The chain uses TRBV6-1 and TRBJ1-5, with D maybe TRBD1 (5 bases). The CDR3 consists of 14 residues. CDR1 is MNHNS and CDR2 is SASEGT in the germline V gene. V dropped 8 bases and J dropped 6 bases, with 17 bases sitting between them. DNA of the CDR3: TGTGCCAGCGACCTGGGGGGGACTTCTCAGCCCCAGCATTTT. It is translated as CASDLGGTSQPQHF.

J is TRBJ2-1 and V is TRBV28, with D possibly being TRBD2 (5 bases). This CDR3 region has 15 residues. The germline gives CDR1 MDHEN, CDR2 SYDVKM. Trimming cost V 3 bases and J 3 bases, with 12 bases left between them. CDR3 sequence: CASSFRGKGYNEQFF. CDR3 bases: TGTGCCAGCAGTTTTAGAGGGAAGGGCTACAATGAGCAGTTCTTC.

This sequence joins TRBV19 and TRBJ1-2, with TRBD1 as a possible D gene (5 bases). The CDR3 consists of 12 residues. Trimming removed 7 bases at V and 5 bases at J, with 11 bases between. CDR1 and CDR2 from the germline V gene are LNHDA and SQIVND (reference sequence). Here the CDR3 reads CASNGRGYGYTF. DNA of the CDR3: TGTGCCAGTAATGGCCGGGGGTATGGCTACACCTTC.

The genes are TRBV5-6 and TRBJ2-3, with a tentative D call TRBD1 (6 bases). The CDR3 has 16 amino acids. The germline gives CDR1 SGHDT, CDR2 YYEEEE. Trimming left V 0 bases short and J 2 bases short, with 13 bases between. Here the CDR3 reads CASSLVLDRDTDTQYF. CDR3 nucleotides: TGTGCCAGCAGCTTGGTTTTGGACAGAGACACAGATACGCAGTATTTT.

The V and J genes are TRBV28 and TRBJ2-1; 7 positions match TRBD1. The CDR3 consists of 13 residues. The germline gives CDR1 MDHEN, CDR2 SYDVKM. V lost 3 bases to trimming and J lost 8 bases; unmatched junction nucleotides: 4. As DNA, the CDR3 is TGTGCCAGCAGTTTGACAGGGTCACATGAGCAGTTCTTC. This gives the protein CASSLTGSHEQFF.

J is TRBJ1-4 and V is TRBV28; D gene unclear. Per germline, CDR1 MDHEN and CDR2 SYDVKM. The CDR3 has 11 amino acids. V dropped 5 bases and J dropped 7 bases, with 5 bases sitting between them. CDR3 nucleotide sequence: TGTGCCAGCAGTAGCAGTGAAAAACTGTTTTTT. Translating it yields CASSSSEKLFF.

This chain connects TRBV7-9 to TRBJ2-1; D ambiguous. V was cut by 7 bases and J by 3 bases, with 16 bases left in between. The CDR3 extends over 15 amino acids. CDR1 and CDR2 from the germline V gene are SEHNR and FQNEAQ (reference sequence). The CDR3 DNA reads TGTGCCAGCACCTCCGGGTCCTTTTACTACAATGAGCAGTTCTTC. It yields the protein CASTSGSFYYNEQFF.

As to this clone: The same CDR3 also results from other DNA sequences found in this sample. The rearrangement joins TRBV5-1 to TRBJ2-2; a possible D gene is TRBD1 (6 bases). Trimming cost V 4 bases and J 2 bases, with 9 bases left between them. The CDR3 is 14 residues long. Germline V lookup: CDR1 SGHRS, CDR2 YFSETQ. CDR3 residues: CASSGGSNTGELFF. CDR3 sequence (DNA): TGCGCCAGCAGCGGGGGCAGTAACACCGGGGAGCTGTTTTTT.

V is TRBV5-1 and J is TRBJ2-7, with D perhaps being TRBD1 or TRBD2 (5 bases each). The CDR3 covers 14 residues. V was shortened by 4 bases and J by 1 base, with 12 bases between the two germline ends. The V gene's germline CDR1 is SGHRS and CDR2 YFSETQ. The CDR3 nucleotides are TGCGCCAGCAGCCATCAGGGAGAATCCTACGAGCAGTACTTC. Protein product: CASSHQGESYEQYF.

This chain uses TRBV5-5 with TRBJ2-3, with D unclear. CDR3 length: 12 amino acids. V was trimmed by 4 bases and J by 4 bases, leaving 7 bases between them. Germline CDR1 SGHKS, CDR2 YYEKEE (reference sequence). The CDR3 nucleotides read TGTGCCAGCAGCACGAGTCCAGATACGCAGTATTTT. As protein: CASSTSPDTQYF.

The gene calls are TRBV7-3 and TRBJ2-3, with TRBD1 as a possible D gene (5 bases). The CDR3 has 17 amino acids. V lost 5 bases and J lost 1, with 19 bases in between. From germline, CDR1 is SGHTA and CDR2 FQGTGA. CDR3 DNA: TGTGCCAGCAGCGAAGGCGTAGAGCGCAGGGGCACAGATACGCAGTATTTT. As protein: CASSEGVERRGTDTQYF.

The chain links TRBV10-2 to TRBJ2-1; 7 bases match TRBD2. Trimming cost V 4 bases and J 12 bases; bases outside gene matches: 9. This CDR3 is 13 amino acids long. Germline V lookup: CDR1 WSHSY, CDR2 SAAADI. This CDR3 reads CASSGWGEGGQFF. CDR3 coding DNA: TGCGCCAGCAGTGGCTGGGGGGAGGGAGGGCAGTTCTTC.

Here the CDR3 reads CSVEGGDLAGGYEQYF. The CDR3 coding sequence is TGCAGCGTTGAAGGGGGAGACCTAGCGGGAGGCTACGAGCAGTACTTC. The chain combines TRBV29-1 with TRBJ2-7, with 11 nucleotides matching TRBD2. The CDR3 runs to 16 residues. The V gene end was trimmed by 1 base and the J gene end by 3 bases; junction bases not matched to a gene: 8. Germline CDR1 SQVTM, CDR2 ANQGSEA.

V is TRBV18 and J is TRBJ2-1; the match to TRBD1 covers 9 bases. The CDR3 loop spans 15 amino acids. The V gene end was trimmed by 4 bases and the J gene end by 4 bases; junction bases not matched to a gene: 5. CDR1 is KGHSH, CDR2 LQKENI, per germline. This CDR3 is CASSRGQGIYNEQFF. The DNA for the CDR3 is TGTGCCAGCTCACGGGGACAGGGAATATACAATGAGCAGTTCTTC.

J is TRBJ2-7 and V is TRBV9, with 8 bases that match TRBD1. The CDR3 is 16 residues long. Losses at the gene ends were 6 bases for V and 2 bases for J; bases not matched to a gene: 13. CDR1 and CDR2 from the germline V gene are SGDLS and YYNGEE. In DNA form, the CDR3 reads TGTGCCAGCATAGGACAGGGCCCTGAAAAAACCTACGAGCAGTACTTC. The encoded protein is CASIGQGPEKTYEQYF. The whole variable domain, remainder taken from reference TRBV9 and TRBJ2-7, is DSGVTQTPKHLITATGQRVTLRCSPRSGDLSVYWYQQSLDQGLQFLIQYYNGEERAKGNILERFSAQQFPDLHSELNLSSLELGDSALYFCASIGQGPEKTYEQYFGPGTRLTVT.

This rearrangement joins TRBV7-9 to TRBJ1-4, with 10 bases identical to TRBD1. Looked up from germline, CDR1 is SEHNR and CDR2 is FQNEAQ (reference sequence). The CDR3 is 15 amino acids. V dropped 4 bases and J dropped 7; count of bases not matched to a gene: 6. The CDR3 loop reads CASSWWTGGFEKLFF. DNA of the CDR3: TGTGCCAGCAGCTGGTGGACAGGGGGTTTTGAAAAACTGTTTTTT.

The V call is TRBV6-5, the J call TRBJ2-7; TRBD1 or TRBD2 may be the D gene (5 bases each). The CDR3 spans 13 residues. Germline CDR1 MNHEY, CDR2 SVGAGI. The V and J ends lost 4 bases and 6 bases respectively, with 13 bases between them. CDR3 nucleotide sequence: TGTGCCAGCAGTTTAACCCGGGACGCCGAGCAGTACTTC. Translating it yields CASSLTRDAEQYF.